In this sample, the clone carrying this T cell receptor beta chain turned up once. How the authors handled the data: Amplification of reference gene primers provided the estimated nucleated cell counts. Libraries were prepared by immunoSEQ multiplex PCR; TCRdb keeps only in-frame clonotypes and omits some of them. The V and J calls and clone size were taken over from that table, and D and trimming were inferred from the DNA. The data show 250,000 to 400,000 clones, approximately 89% seen once. Deletions cut 2 bases from V and 10 bases from J, with 15 bases between. The CDR3 runs 15 residues. Per the germline V gene, CDR1 is SNHLY and CDR2 is FYNNEI. During active infection, Seattle patients enrolled and were then monitored through disease. The sample originates from a study of blood T cell repertoires in COVID-19. Study as a whole: Donors in the United States, Italy and Spain gave samples during acute or convalescent COVID-19. The analysed material was cDNA or gDNA that came from T cells, B-cell-depleted T cells, or PBMCs.

V and J are TRBV2 and TRBJ1-6; D is perhaps TRBD1 (5 bases). Sequenced material: peripheral blood. This TCR was recovered from a woman aged 30 to 39 with COVID-19, enrolled during active disease. The CDR3 coding sequence is TGTGCCAGCAGTGAACAGGGTTTCCTACGGTCACCCCTCCACTTT. Its translation: CASSEQGFLRSPLHF.